These 26 T cell receptor beta chains came from one sample sequenced in a study of blood T cell repertoires in COVID-19 (dated by TCRdb to 2020 to 2022). Libraries were built with the immunoSEQ multiplex PCR assay. Entries here come from immuneACCESS through TCRdb and include only in-frame sequences with V and J called. Some clones fail to appear in such tables; in the studies checked, an unresolved V gene covers under half of the shortfall, and the cause of the remainder is unknown. This sample has 50,000 to 70,000 clones in its table, and around 87% of those were observed once. In total, the top ten clones hold roughly 6.4% of the sample. Sequencing was carried out using peripheral blood. The receptors here all came from a man in his 60s with active or convalescent COVID-19.

The CDR3 DNA is TGTGCCAGCAGCCCCGACAGGGGGCGAAGCCTGTCCAAAAACATTCAGTACTTC. It is translated as CASSPDRGRSLSKNIQYF. The chain links TRBV3-1 (or the pseudogene TRBV3-2) to TRBJ2-4; 10 bases are shared with TRBD1. This CDR3 is built from 18 residues. Per the germline V gene, CDR1 is LGHDT and CDR2 is YNNKEL (reference sequence). The junction had 11 bases not matched to a gene; V was cut back by 4 bases and J by 2 bases.

The gene calls are TRBV18 and TRBJ2-2; 9 bases are shared with TRBD1. Unmatched junction bases numbered 16, after V lost 5 bases and J lost 0 bases. The length of the CDR3 is 20 residues. CDR1 and CDR2 from the germline V gene are KGHSH and LQKENI. The CDR3 DNA reads TGTGCCAGCTCATCATTTAAACCGGGACAGGGAACGACGAACACCGGGGAGCTGTTTTTT. It is translated as CASSSFKPGQGTTNTGELFF.

The V and J genes are TRBV12-5 and TRBJ2-3; possibly TRBD1 for D (6 bases). CDR1 and CDR2 from the germline V gene are LGHNT and FRNRAP. Trimming removed 7 bases at V and 5 bases at J, with 13 bases between. CDR3 length: 13 amino acids. CDR3 sequence (DNA): TGTGCTAGTGTTAAAACAGGGCAAGATACGCAGTATTTT. Residues: CASVKTGQDTQYF.

The rearrangement uses TRBV2 and TRBJ1-5; 9 bases are shared with TRBD1. CDR1 and CDR2 from the germline V gene are SNHLY and FYNNEI. The CDR3 extends over 14 amino acids. V was pared by 8 bases and J by 1 base, with 3 bases of the junction left unmatched. CDR3 sequence (DNA): TGTGCCAGCGACAGGGGGTCGAGCAATCAGCCCCAGCATTTT. This codes for CASDRGSSNQPQHF.

This sequence joins TRBV28 and TRBJ1-1, with no clear D. V dropped 5 bases and J dropped 0 bases, with 13 bases sitting between them. The CDR3 is 15 amino acids. Germline CDR1 reads MDHEN; CDR2 reads SYDVKM. Here the CDR3 reads CASSPGGVMNTEAFF. CDR3 DNA sequence: TGTGCCAGCAGTCCCGGAGGAGTCATGAACACTGAAGCTTTCTTT.

The V and J genes are TRBV14 and TRBJ1-1; 9 bases are a match to TRBD1. The CDR3 is made up of 15 amino acids. Germline loops: CDR1 SGHDN, CDR2 FVKESK. With V trimmed by 4 bases and J by 1 base, 4 bases remained unmatched. DNA of the CDR3: TGTGCCAGCAGCCGGACAGGGGAAACGAACACTGAAGCTTTCTTT. Its protein product is CASSRTGETNTEAFF. Drawing the rest from reference TRBV14 and TRBJ1-1, the complete variable domain is EAGVTQFPSHSVIEKGQTVTLRCDPISGHDNLYWYRRVMGKEIKFLLHFVKESKQDESGMPNNRFLAERTGGTYSTLKVQPAELEDSGVYFCASSRTGETNTEAFFGQGTRLTVV.

The chain employs TRBV7-9 and TRBJ2-1, with D unresolved. The CDR3 covers 13 residues. The V end was cut by 1 base, the J end by 3 bases, with 4 bases between. Germline values: CDR1 SEHNR, CDR2 FQNEAQ (reference sequence). The CDR3 loop reads CASSLDNYNEQFF. The CDR3 DNA reads TGTGCCAGCAGCTTAGATAACTACAATGAGCAGTTCTTC. The variable domain in full, completed from reference TRBV7-9 and TRBJ2-1, reads DTGVSQNPRHKITKRGQNVTFRCDPISEHNRLYWYRQTLGQGPEFLTYFQNEAQLEKSRLLSDRFSAERPKGSFSTLEIQRTEQGDSAMYLCASSLDNYNEQFFGPGTRLTVL.

This chain connects TRBV19 to TRBJ1-1; 10 nucleotides agree with TRBD1. V dropped 5 bases and J dropped 2; count of bases not matched to a gene: 11. This CDR3 has 17 amino acids. CDR1 and CDR2 (germline): LNHDA, SQIVND (reference sequence). The CDR3 coding sequence is TGTGCCAGTAGTCGCCGAGGGACAGGGGTCGGAAACACTGAAGCTTTCTTT. Its protein is CASSRRGTGVGNTEAFF.

As for this clone: A much larger clone lies one base from this, so it may be a read error. This sequence joins TRBV29-1 and TRBJ1-1; the match to TRBD1 covers 7 bases. In germline, CDR1 is SQVTM, CDR2 ANQGSEA. The CDR3 runs to 13 residues. This CDR3 reads CSVVTGDITKAFF. DNA of the CDR3: TGCAGCGTTGTAACAGGGGATATCACTAAAGCTTTCTTT. Together with reference TRBV29-1 and TRBJ1-1, the CDR3 gives the full variable domain: SAVISQKPSRDICQRGTSLTIQCQVDSQVTMMFWYRQQPGQSLTLIATANQGSEATYESGFVIDKFPISRPNLTFSTLTVSNMSPEDSSIYLCSVVTGDITKAFFGQGTRLTVV.

The chain recombines TRBV21-1 with TRBJ2-4; the D segment call TRBD2 is taken from the table without a DNA check. TRBV21-1 is labeled a pseudogene. This CDR3 region has 19 residues. For the CDR3, the DNA is TGTGCCAGCAGCAAAAGGCTAGCGGATAGGACCGTAGCCAAAAACATTCAGTACTTC. Its translation is CASSKRLADRTVAKNIQYF.

This clone was recorded once. The chain has TRBV12-3 or TRBV12-4 and TRBJ1-2, with no clear D. The CDR3 consists of 12 residues. V lost 8 bases and J lost 4, with 11 bases in between. The DNA for the CDR3 is TGTGCCAGCTCCACGTCGGGCTATGGCTACACCTTC. This translates into CASSTSGYGYTF.

This clone was seen a handful of times. The rearrangement joins TRBV9 to TRBJ2-1; 8 nucleotides agree with TRBD2. The V gene's germline CDR1 is SGDLS and CDR2 YYNGEE. Unmatched junction bases numbered 0, after V lost 0 bases and J lost 7 bases. The CDR3 has 13 amino acids. The CDR3 reads CASSVAGGNEQFF. CDR3 nucleotides: TGTGCCAGCAGCGTAGCGGGGGGGAATGAGCAGTTCTTC.

The V call is TRBV2, the J call TRBJ1-1, with 7 nucleotides matching TRBD1. The V segment lost 4 bases and the J segment 1 base; nucleotides outside the gene matches: 3. This CDR3 contains 14 residues. Germline-derived CDR1 and CDR2 are SNHLY and FYNNEI. This chain's CDR3 is CASSVRQGNTEAFF. Written as DNA, the CDR3 is TGTGCCAGCAGTGTCCGACAGGGGAACACTGAAGCTTTCTTT.

The chain recombines TRBV6-5 with TRBJ1-1; no clear D gene. In germline, CDR1 is MNHEY, CDR2 SVGAGI. This CDR3 comprises 15 residues. The V end was cut by 6 bases, the J end by 1 base, with 15 bases between. The CDR3 spells CASSQQTGKNTEAFF. CDR3 DNA: TGTGCCAGCAGCCAACAGACCGGGAAGAACACTGAAGCTTTCTTT.

V gene TRBV15 combines with J gene TRBJ2-5; 11 bases agree with TRBD2. The CDR3 is 19 amino acids. The ends lost 5 bases at V and 0 bases at J; junction bases unmatched: 14. Germline CDR1 LNHNV, CDR2 YYDKDF (reference sequence). The CDR3 sequence is CATSGRGARLAGYQETQYF. The CDR3 DNA is TGTGCCACCAGCGGCCGGGGTGCGAGACTAGCGGGGTACCAAGAGACCCAGTACTTC.

V is TRBV7-3 and J is TRBJ1-3, with D uncertain. Between the trimmed V and J ends, which lost 3 bases and 6 bases, there was a span of 18 bases. The CDR3 contains 16 residues. Germline V gives CDR1 SGHTA, CDR2 FQGTGA. CDR3 region: CASSFKPRRGENTIYF. The CDR3 DNA sequence: TGTGCCAGCAGCTTCAAGCCCCGGCGCGGGGAAAACACCATATATTTT.

The genes are TRBV19 and TRBJ1-6; 12 positions agree with TRBD1. With V trimmed by 9 bases and J by 9 bases, 12 bases remained unmatched. CDR1 and CDR2 (germline): LNHDA, SQIVND (reference sequence). The CDR3 has 16 amino acids. The CDR3 loop reads CASRGGQGARGSPLHF. The CDR3 region has the DNA TGTGCCAGCCGAGGGGGACAGGGGGCGCGGGGTTCACCCCTCCACTTT.

The chain carries TRBV5-5 and TRBJ1-1, with D possibly TRBD1 on 6 matching bases. This CDR3 is 14 amino acids long. From germline, CDR1 is SGHKS and CDR2 YYEKEE (reference sequence). V was cut by 8 bases and J by 0 bases, with 14 bases left in between. This chain's CDR3 is CASSMTGLNTEAFF. CDR3 coding DNA: TGTGCCAGTAGCATGACAGGCCTGAACACTGAAGCTTTCTTT. Drawing the rest from reference TRBV5-5 and TRBJ1-1, the complete variable domain is DAGVTQSPTHLIKTRGQQVTLRCSPISGHKSVSWYQQVLGQGPQFIFQYYEKEERGRGNFPDRFSARQFPNYSSELNVNALLLGDSALYLCASSMTGLNTEAFFGQGTRLTVV.

V usage is TRBV18 and J usage is TRBJ2-4; TRBD1 matches 7 bases. V dropped 5 bases and J dropped 1; count of bases not matched to a gene: 8. Germline V gene sequence: CDR1 KGHSH, CDR2 LQKENI. This CDR3 spans 16 amino acids. CDR3 DNA: TGTGCCAGCTCAAGGGTCCGACAGGGTGCCAAAAACATTCAGTACTTC. Its protein product is CASSRVRQGAKNIQYF.

CDR3 protein: CASSPRTEQETQYF. DNA of the CDR3: TGCGCCAGCAGCCCGAGGACAGAGCAAGAGACCCAGTACTTC. The chain has TRBV5-1 and TRBJ2-5; D is perhaps TRBD1 (6 bases). The CDR3 length is 14 residues. Per the germline V gene, CDR1 is SGHRS and CDR2 is YFSETQ. V was pared by 4 bases and J by 2 bases, with 12 bases between.

The V and J genes are TRBV18 and TRBJ1-2, with 9 bases lining up with TRBD1. Germline trimming cut 4 bases from V and 1 base from J; bases unmatched to any gene: 10. This CDR3 has 17 amino acids. Germline CDR1 reads KGHSH; CDR2 reads LQKENI. The CDR3 region has the DNA TGTGCCAGCTCACTTCTCGGACAGGGGACCTTTAACTATGGCTACACCTTC. Residues: CASSLLGQGTFNYGYTF. Filled out from reference TRBV18 and TRBJ1-2, the complete variable domain reads NAGVMQNPRHLVRRRGQEARLRCSPMKGHSHVYWYRQLPEEGLKFMVYLQKENIIDESGMPKERFSAEFPKEGPSILRIQQVVRGDSAAYFCASSLLGQGTFNYGYTFGSGTRLTVV.

This clone has only a few counts. The chain uses TRBV19 and TRBJ1-1, with 9 bases that match TRBD1. The CDR3 runs 13 residues. V lost 2 bases and J lost 7; bases outside the gene matches: 2. CDR1 and CDR2 from the germline V gene are LNHDA and SQIVND (reference sequence). CDR3 region: CASSITGGGEAFF. The CDR3 nucleotides read TGTGCCAGTAGTATAACAGGGGGCGGTGAAGCTTTCTTT. Variable domain in full (rest from reference TRBV19 and TRBJ1-1): DGGITQSPKYLFRKEGQNVTLSCEQNLNHDAMYWYRQDPGQGLRLIYYSQIVNDFQKGDIAEGYSVSREKKESFPLTVTSAQKNPTAFYLCASSITGGGEAFFGQGTRLTVV.

This rearrangement joins TRBV10-1 to TRBJ2-3; 12 nucleotides agree with TRBD1. Germline V gene lookup returns CDR1 WNHNN and CDR2 SYGVQD (reference sequence). V shed 3 bases and J 2 bases; nucleotides not matched to a gene: 6. The CDR3 contains 17 residues. The DNA for the CDR3 is TGCGCCAGCAGTGATCTGAGGGGACAGGGGGCCACAGATACGCAGTATTTT. Its translation: CASSDLRGQGATDTQYF.

The chain recombines TRBV28 with TRBJ1-5; D is uncertain. Germline values: CDR1 MDHEN, CDR2 SYDVKM. Between the trimmed V and J ends, which lost 6 bases and 3 bases, there was a span of 15 bases. There are 15 residues in the CDR3. The CDR3 protein is CASRPVVSDNQPQHF. The CDR3, as DNA: TGTGCCAGCAGGCCTGTGGTGTCAGACAATCAGCCCCAGCATTTT.

The chain uses TRBV5-6 and TRBJ2-2; TRBD1 is a possible D gene (6 bases). This CDR3 has 15 residues. The V end was cut by 4 bases, the J end by 6 bases, with 16 bases between. The germline CDR1 and CDR2 sequences are SGHDT and YYEEEE. The CDR3 DNA reads TGTGCCAGCAGCCACACCCCAGGGGTCCCCGGGGAGCTGTTTTTT. Its translation: CASSHTPGVPGELFF.

The chain carries TRBV29-1 and TRBJ1-2; 7 bases fit TRBD1. This CDR3 contains 15 residues. V was clipped by 2 bases and J by 0 bases; unmatched bases: 6. Germline CDR1 is SQVTM and CDR2 is ANQGSEA. The CDR3 here is CSVESGTVANYGYTF. The CDR3 DNA is TGCAGCGTTGAAAGTGGGACAGTCGCTAACTATGGCTACACCTTC.